The next 28 T cell receptor beta chains were all read from a single sample in a study of cytomegalovirus exposure and HLA in healthy donors. A multiplex PCR was run with 60 Vbeta primers and 13 Jbeta primers. Sequencing was performed with immunoSEQ multiplex PCR; in TCRdb, only in-frame clones are kept and a portion is missing. The top ten hold 0.63% of the sample, which has about 200,000 clones, more than 65% seen once. Sequencing was done on a sample of PBMCs. These receptors were obtained from a man between 18 and 35 years old in good health and CMV-seronegative.

The J gene is TRBJ1-1, the V gene TRBV28, with TRBD1 matching 10 bases. This CDR3 has 15 amino acids. V shed 8 bases, J shed 7 bases, and the junction held 13 bases outside the gene matches. The germline V gene has CDR1 MDHEN and CDR2 SYDVKM. The DNA for the CDR3 is TGTGCCAGCGGGTTACCAAGACAGGGGGCCGGTGAAGCTTTCTTT. It translates to CASGLPRQGAGEAFF.

This rearrangement joins TRBV27 to TRBJ2-1; TRBD1 is a possible D gene (6 bases). The V end was cut by 3 bases, the J end by 5 bases, with 11 bases between. The V gene's germline CDR1 is MNHEY and CDR2 SMNVEV (reference sequence). This CDR3 is 14 amino acids long. In nucleotides, the CDR3 is TGTGCCAGCAGTTTTGGGGGCGCGGACAATGAGCAGTTCTTC. Amino acid sequence: CASSFGGADNEQFF.

The chain is built from TRBV7-9 and TRBJ1-1; D is possibly TRBD1 (5 bases). Germline V gene data show CDR1 as SEHNR and CDR2 as FQNEAQ (reference sequence). With 5 bases removed from V and 6 bases from J, the gap between germline ends came to 13 bases. This CDR3 is 13 amino acids long. The CDR3 DNA is TGTGCCAGCAGCCCACCAGGGTACCCTGAAGCTTTCTTT. Its protein is CASSPPGYPEAFF.

The chain is built from TRBV5-1 and TRBJ2-1, with D perhaps TRBD2 (10 bases). The CDR3 runs to 18 residues. The V gene's germline CDR1 is SGHRS and CDR2 YFSETQ. Deletions cut 3 bases from V and 7 bases from J, with 26 bases between. CDR3 sequence reads: CASSSDRGPAGGGNEQFF. DNA of the CDR3: TGCGCCAGCAGCTCGGACAGGGGTCCAGCGGGAGGGGGGAATGAGCAGTTCTTC.

V usage is TRBV2 and J usage is TRBJ1-5; D unresolved. CDR1 and CDR2 (germline): SNHLY, FYNNEI. Trimming shortened V by 2 bases and J by 0 bases, and 8 bases separated the two germline ends. The CDR3 is made up of 15 amino acids. The CDR3 nucleotides read TGTGCCAGCAGTGAACACAGATATAGCAATCAGCCCCAGCATTTT. It codes for CASSEHRYSNQPQHF. Based on the CDR3 plus reference TRBV2 and TRBJ1-5, the full variable domain is EPEVTQTPSHQVTQMGQEVILRCVPISNHLYFYWYRQILGQKVEFLVSFYNNEISEKSEIFDDQFSVERPDGSNFTLKIRSTKLEDSAMYFCASSEHRYSNQPQHFGDGTRLSIL.

This rearrangement joins TRBV30 to TRBJ1-1; TRBD1 agrees at 10 bases. Per germline, CDR1 GTSNPN and CDR2 SVGIG (reference sequence). This CDR3 region has 13 residues. J gave up 7 bases and V 1 base, and 3 bases lay outside the gene matches. The CDR3 loop reads CAWSGQGAREAFF. As DNA, the CDR3 is TGTGCCTGGAGTGGACAGGGGGCGCGTGAAGCTTTCTTT.

Concerning this clone itself: This sample includes further DNA sequences coding for the same CDR3. This chain connects TRBV30 to TRBJ2-1; D call uncertain. V lost 0 bases and J lost 10, with 10 bases in between. Germline CDR1 and CDR2: GTSNPN and SVGIG (reference sequence). This CDR3 has 12 amino acids. Here the CDR3 DNA reads TGTGCCTGGAGTGTACGAGGCAGCGAGCAGTTCTTC. It is translated as CAWSVRGSEQFF.

This clone has just a few counts. CDR3: CASSNGGGPQETQYF. CDR3 nucleotides: TGTGCCAGCAGCAATGGGGGGGGACCCCAAGAGACCCAGTACTTC. The chain carries TRBV7-9 and TRBJ2-5; 7 nucleotides agree with TRBD2. The V segment lost 5 bases and the J segment 1 base; nucleotides outside the gene matches: 7. The CDR3 covers 15 residues. Germline assignment: CDR1 SEHNR and CDR2 FQNEAQ (reference sequence).

The rearrangement links TRBV5-1 to TRBJ2-5, with 7 bases that match TRBD2. Judging by the DNA end, TRBJ2-7 fits better; the J call may be wrong. CDR1 is SGHRS, CDR2 YFSETQ, per germline. The CDR3 runs to 15 residues. CDR3 protein: CASSLVWGGVNEQYF. In nucleotides, the CDR3 is TGCGCCAGCAGCTTGGTATGGGGAGGGGTCAACGAGCAGTACTTC.

This clone showed up just once. The gene calls are TRBV5-1 and TRBJ1-4, with D possibly matching TRBD1 (5 bases). V shed 4 bases and J shed 3 bases, with 10 bases lying between them. This CDR3 contains 14 residues. Germline CDR1 reads SGHRS; CDR2 reads YFSETQ. CDR3 in DNA: TGCGCCAGCAGCCCGGACACTTCTAATGAAAAACTGTTTTTT. Protein sequence: CASSPDTSNEKLFF.

CDR3 nucleotides: TGTGCCAGCAGCTGGCTCTCAGATCTCCAAGAGACCCAGTACTTC. Its protein product is CASSWLSDLQETQYF. This chain links TRBV7-9 with TRBJ2-5, with D unclear. This CDR3 comprises 15 residues. The V gene's germline CDR1 is SEHNR and CDR2 FQNEAQ (reference sequence). The V end was cut by 4 bases, the J end by 1 base, with 13 bases between.

The V gene is TRBV27, the J gene TRBJ2-1; the match to TRBD1 covers 11 bases. V gave up 1 base and J gave up 8 bases; unmatched junction bases: 7. Germline CDR1 is MNHEY and CDR2 is SMNVEV (reference sequence). The CDR3 is 16 amino acids. The CDR3 sequence is CASSLLPGQGVYEQFF. The CDR3 DNA sequence: TGTGCCAGCAGTTTATTGCCGGGACAGGGGGTGTATGAGCAGTTCTTC.

This clone was recorded a few times. This rearrangement joins TRBV10-1 to TRBJ2-7; 8 bases are shared with TRBD1. The CDR3 length is 17 residues. Germline values: CDR1 WNHNN, CDR2 SYGVQD (reference sequence). Germline trimming cut 7 bases from V and 6 bases from J; bases unmatched to any gene: 20. As DNA, the CDR3 is TGCGCCAGCACACCCCTAGAGTTGAGGGGACAGGCTGGCGAGCAGTACTTC. It specifies CASTPLELRGQAGEQYF.

This chain links TRBV7-3 with TRBJ2-7, with 8 bases lining up with TRBD2. In germline, CDR1 is SGHTA, CDR2 FQGTGA. Unmatched junction bases numbered 6, after V lost 1 base and J lost 7 bases. The CDR3 loop spans 14 amino acids. CDR3 residues: CASSLSLAGGEQYF. The CDR3 DNA is TGTGCCAGCAGCTTAAGCCTAGCGGGTGGTGAGCAGTACTTC.

The chain combines TRBV7-6 with TRBJ2-7; 9 bases are a match to TRBD2. V was clipped by 5 bases and J by 6 bases; unmatched bases: 11. Per germline, CDR1 SGHVS and CDR2 FNYEAQ. The CDR3 extends over 15 amino acids. The CDR3 loop reads CASSPGIAGGGEQYF. The CDR3 region has the DNA TGTGCCAGCAGCCCGGGGATCGCGGGAGGGGGCGAGCAGTACTTC.

The genes are TRBV30 and TRBJ2-3; D is unresolved. CDR1 GTSNPN and CDR2 SVGIG come from the germline V gene (reference sequence). The CDR3 sequence is 16 residues long. The V end lost 0 bases, the J end lost 0 bases, and 13 bases lay between the germline ends. The CDR3 sequence is CAWSVWPPKSTDTQYF. The CDR3 DNA follows: TGTGCCTGGAGTGTTTGGCCACCCAAGAGCACAGATACGCAGTATTTT.

This clone was seen a few times. This chain links TRBV18 with TRBJ2-2; D is possibly TRBD2 (5 bases). Germline CDR1 reads KGHSH; CDR2 reads LQKENI. V lost 2 bases and J 5 bases, leaving 9 bases between the germline ends. This CDR3 contains 14 residues. CDR3 protein: CASSPNEGTGELFF. CDR3 in DNA: TGTGCCAGCTCACCAAATGAGGGTACCGGGGAGCTGTTTTTT.

The chain is built from TRBV6-5 and TRBJ2-1; 9 bases line up with TRBD2. The CDR3 spans 14 residues. Germline V gene lookup returns CDR1 MNHEY and CDR2 SVGAGI. Trimming took 3 bases from V and 9 from J; bases not matched to a gene: 6. CDR3 DNA: TGTGCCAGCAGTTATATAGCGGGAGCGGGTGAGCAGTTCTTC. Residues: CASSYIAGAGEQFF.

The rearrangement links TRBV6-1 to TRBJ2-7; D unclear. This CDR3 has 12 amino acids. Germline V CDR1 and CDR2: MNHNS, SASEGT. V lost 8 bases, J lost 3 bases, and 11 bases lay in between. The CDR3 nucleotides are TGTGCCAGCTTAACAGACATCTACGAGCAGTACTTC. Protein product: CASLTDIYEQYF.

This clone was seen more than once but under ten times. The rearrangement joins TRBV18 to TRBJ2-3, with TRBD2 matching over 9 bases. The CDR3 length is 16 residues. Germline CDR1 and CDR2: KGHSH and LQKENI. J lost 3 bases, V lost 2 bases, and 6 bases had no gene match. CDR3 coding DNA: TGTGCCAGCTCACCAAGGCTAGCGGGAAAGACAGATACGCAGTATTTT. This sequence encodes CASSPRLAGKTDTQYF.

This chain connects TRBV19 to TRBJ1-1, with D unresolved. The length of the CDR3 is 24 residues. CDR1 LNHDA and CDR2 SQIVND come from the germline V gene (reference sequence). Between the trimmed V and J ends, which lost 0 bases and 0 bases, there was a span of 35 bases. CDR3 nucleotide sequence: TGTGCCAGTAGTATAGATCTATTCCCCTCAAGTGGAGGAATTCAGGCTGCCATGAACACTGAAGCTTTCTTT. It specifies CASSIDLFPSSGGIQAAMNTEAFF.

CDR3 in DNA: TGTGCCTGGAGTTTGTCTAGCGGGAGGGCGCAGTATTTT. Amino acids: CAWSLSSGRAQYF. The genes are TRBV30 and TRBJ2-3; 12 bases agree with TRBD2. The V segment lost 2 bases and the J segment 10 bases; nucleotides outside the gene matches: 4. Germline V CDR1 and CDR2: GTSNPN, SVGIG (reference sequence). CDR3 length: 13 residues.

A few counts support this clone. J is TRBJ2-1 and V is TRBV6-1; the D gene is possibly TRBD2 (6 bases). This CDR3 has 15 residues. In germline, CDR1 is MNHNS, CDR2 SASEGT. Trimming cost V 6 bases and J 0 bases, with 12 bases left between them. The CDR3, as DNA: TGTGCCAGCAGCTCCGGGAGTCTCTCCTACAATGAGCAGTTCTTC. Translating gives CASSSGSLSYNEQFF.

This clone was detected once. The genes are TRBV23-1 and TRBJ2-3, with D tentatively TRBD2 (6 bases). TRBV23-1 is flagged as an ORF with uncertain function. The V end was cut by 5 bases, the J end by 1 base, with 19 bases between. The CDR3 loop spans 17 amino acids. CDR3 region: CASSEGLAKLCTDTQYF. The CDR3, as DNA: TGCGCCAGCAGTGAAGGGCTAGCGAAACTTTGCACAGATACGCAGTATTTT.

The V gene is TRBV5-1, the J gene TRBJ1-1, with D possibly matching TRBD1 (5 bases). The CDR3 is made up of 14 amino acids. Germline loops: CDR1 SGHRS, CDR2 YFSETQ. Trimming left V 5 bases short and J 0 bases short, with 11 bases between. The CDR3 loop is CASSQGHLNTEAFF. CDR3 nucleotides: TGCGCCAGCAGTCAAGGACACTTGAACACTGAAGCTTTCTTT.

The chain combines TRBV2 with TRBJ2-5, with D perhaps TRBD2 (5 bases). Germline V gives CDR1 SNHLY, CDR2 FYNNEI. The CDR3 totals 14 residues. CDR3 bases: TGTGCAGAAGCAGAGTCTACGGGAAGGGAGACCCAGTACTTC. Translated, it gives CAEAESTGRETQYF.

The V call is TRBV6-5, the J call TRBJ2-7, with 9 bases fitting TRBD1. V shed 2 bases and J 5 bases; nucleotides not matched to a gene: 7. This CDR3 contains 15 residues. The germline V gene encodes CDR1 MNHEY and CDR2 SVGAGI. CDR3: CASSYGGTGTNEQYF. In DNA form, the CDR3 reads TGTGCCAGCAGTTACGGAGGGACAGGGACCAACGAGCAGTACTTC.

The chain employs TRBV7-2 and TRBJ1-2; TRBD1 matches 8 bases. The CDR3 has 15 amino acids. CDR1 and CDR2 from the germline V gene are SGHTA and FQGNSA. Trimming took 6 bases from V and 4 from J; bases not matched to a gene: 10. The CDR3 here is CASRARGRLVYGYTF. CDR3 nucleotide sequence: TGTGCCAGCAGGGCCAGGGGGCGCTTAGTCTATGGCTACACCTTC.